A selection of T cell receptor beta chains follows, all from one sample in a study of blood T cell repertoires in COVID-19. The table came from immunoSEQ multiplex PCR; TCRdb's copy has only in-frame clones and leaves some out. The sample holds 200,000 to 300,000 clones; 81% are singletons and the top ten take 7.5%. Source material: peripheral blood. Receptors originate from an elderly woman with COVID-19, enrolled during active disease. Each CDR3 is given with its conserved first and last residue. The D gene is left open where the match is weak. Expanded clones are given a class, and other clones once, few, many or no size at all.

D,J,size,V,CDR3,DNA
TRBD1,TRBJ2-5,.,TRBV30,CAWSVGGSGTQYF,TGTGCCTGGAGTGTAGGGGGCTCCGGGACCCAGTACTTC
.,TRBJ1-2,.,TRBV12-5,CASGFGRFGYTF,TGTGCTAGTGGTTTCGGCAGGTTCGGCTACACCTTC
TRBD1,TRBJ1-2,once,TRBV5-5,CASSQTGEEGYTF,TGTGCCAGCAGCCAAACAGGGGAAGAAGGCTACACCTTC
TRBD1,TRBJ2-6,.,TRBV2,CASHNHQTGSWGANVLTF,TGTGCCAGCCACAACCACCAGACAGGGTCGTGGGGGGCCAACGTCCTGACTTTC
TRBD1,TRBJ1-5,.,TRBV19,CASSIYPGQGSQPQHF,TGTGCCAGTAGTATCTACCCGGGACAGGGTAGTCAGCCCCAGCATTTT
.,TRBJ1-2,.,TRBV10-3,CATVRTAPNYGYTF,TGTGCCACCGTACGGACAGCTCCTAACTATGGCTACACCTTC
TRBD1,TRBJ2-7,.,TRBV6-5,CASSYSGTGSYEQYF,TGTGCCAGCAGTTACTCGGGGACAGGCTCCTACGAGCAGTACTTC
.,TRBJ1-5,.,TRBV19,CASSGTRGSGNQPQHF,TGTGCCAGTAGTGGTACCAGGGGTTCAGGCAATCAGCCCCAGCATTTT
.,TRBJ2-7,.,TRBV10-3,CAIPGRPPSSYEQYF,TGTGCCATCCCGGGTCGTCCCCCAAGCTCCTACGAGCAGTACTTC
.,TRBJ1-3,.,TRBV10-3,CAISESGIGNTIYF,TGTGCCATCAGTGAGTCCGGGATTGGAAACACCATATATTTT
.,TRBJ1-5,.,TRBV5-1,CASRIGTQDQPQHF,TGCGCCAGCAGAATCGGGACTCAAGATCAGCCCCAGCATTTT
TRBD1,TRBJ1-2,.,TRBV7-2,CASSLVSGQGAGYTF,TGTGCCAGCAGCTTAGTATCGGGACAGGGGGCTGGCTACACCTTC
.,TRBJ2-7,.,TRBV7-8,CASSLGFGQGDEQYF,TGTGCCAGCAGCTTAGGGTTCGGGCAGGGCGACGAGCAGTACTTC